This is a list of T cell receptor beta chains from one sample in a study of T cell repertoires in cytomegalovirus infection. Their antigen targets remain unknown. MiXCR, applied by TCRdb to the reads, yields one record per CDR3 protein. The table lists under 50,000 distinct CDR3 sequences, about 20% of them singletons. The input for sequencing was CD8+ T cells from cultured PBMCs, taken from culture after CMV antigen stimulation. These TCRs come from a human donor in good health (CMV status not recorded). Some clones in this sample may be carry-over from other donors' samples. Each CDR3 is given with its conserved first and last residue. A D gene is named only where the DNA matches it firmly. Size values are once, few and many counts, or a class for expanded clones, and some rows have none.

d_call,v_call,clone_size,j_call,cdr3_nt,cdr3_aa
.,TRBV28,.,TRBJ2-2,TGTGCCAGCAGATTAACACTTGGGTCGAACACCGGGGAGCTGTTTTTT,CASRLTLGSNTGELFF
TRBD2,TRBV27,.,TRBJ2-5,TGTGCCAGCAGTTCACTAGCGGGAGGGAAGGAGACCCAGTACTTC,CASSSLAGGKETQYF
TRBD1,TRBV7-2,many,TRBJ1-4,TGTGCCAGCAGCGAGGGACAGGGAGGAAAACTGTTTTTT,CASSEGQGGKLFF
.,TRBV7-2,.,TRBJ2-3,TGTGCCAGCAGCTTAGCGTTGGCTATCTACACAGATACGCAGTATTTT,CASSLALAIYTDTQYF
.,TRBV27,.,TRBJ2-2,TGTGCCAGCGGCCCCTTCACCGGGGAGCTGTTTTTT,CASGPFTGELFF
.,TRBV15,.,TRBJ2-1,TGTGCCACCAGCAGAGATCGCTTCTCCGCGTGGGGGTACAATGAGCAGTTCTTC,CATSRDRFSAWGYNEQFF
.,TRBV11-2,few,TRBJ1-4,TGTGCCAGCAGCTTAGATGACCCTCGACAAAAGGTGTTTTTT,CASSLDDPRQKVFF
.,TRBV12-3/TRBV12-4,.,TRBJ2-3,TGTGCCAGCAGTTTAGGAGGGGATAGCACAGATACGCAGTATTTT,CASSLGGDSTDTQYF
.,TRBV6-1,few,TRBJ2-7,TGTGCCAGCACCTCCCTGGGCGGCCTAGCTTCCTACGAGCAGTACTTC,CASTSLGGLASYEQYF
TRBD1,TRBV14,.,TRBJ1-5,TGTGCCAGCAGCTCACAGGGGAAGGATCAGCCCCAGCATTTT,CASSSQGKDQPQHF
TRBD2,TRBV6-6,.,TRBJ2-1,TGTGCCAGCAGTTATCAAAGCGGGAGATGGAACAATGAGCAGTTCTTC,CASSYQSGRWNNEQFF
.,TRBV7-9,.,TRBJ2-4,TGTGCCAGCAGCTTGTCTGGAGGAGAAACCAAAAACATTCAGTACTTC,CASSLSGGETKNIQYF
.,TRBV12-3/TRBV12-4,.,TRBJ1-5,TGTGCCAGCAGTTTAGACTCCGGTCAGCCCCAGCATTTT,CASSLDSGQPQHF
TRBD1,TRBV6-2/TRBV6-3,.,TRBJ2-7,TGTGCCAGTAGCTCCGGGACAGAAGCCTACGAGCAGTACTTC,CASSSGTEAYEQYF
.,TRBV4-1,few,TRBJ2-1,TGCGCCAGCAGCCAAGAAGGGTACTACAATGAGCAGTTCTTC,CASSQEGYYNEQFF
TRBD2,TRBV7-3,few,TRBJ2-1,TGTGCCAGCAGCGGAAGGGGGACTAGCGAACTCCTTGGCAATGAGCAGTTCTTC,CASSGRGTSELLGNEQFF
.,TRBV4-1,.,TRBJ2-7,TGCGCCAGCAGCCCCGGACACCATTACGAGCAGTACTTC,CASSPGHHYEQYF
TRBD2,TRBV6-6,few,TRBJ2-1,TGTGCCAGCAGTAGGACTAGCGGGAGTGTGGATGAGCAGTTCTTC,CASSRTSGSVDEQFF
TRBD2,TRBV7-9,.,TRBJ2-1,TGTGCCAGCAGATCGACTAGCGGGAGGGCGGTCGCCTCCTACAATGAGCAGTTCTTC,CASRSTSGRAVASYNEQFF
TRBD2,TRBV6-5,.,TRBJ2-5,TGTGCCAGCAGTTACTCCCGGACTAGCGGGAGCGGTGAGACCCAGTACTTC,CASSYSRTSGSGETQYF
.,TRBV6-2/TRBV6-3,many,TRBJ2-2,TGTGCCAGCAGTTTAAGAGGCGGAGGACAAGTTAACACCGGGGAGCTGTTTTTT,CASSLRGGGQVNTGELFF
.,TRBV24-1,.,TRBJ2-1,TGTGCCACCAGTGATTTTGCGGCGGATAGCTCCTACAATGAGCAGTTCTTC,CATSDFAADSSYNEQFF
.,TRBV7-2,.,TRBJ2-7,TGTGCCAGCAGCTTTGGGACTGCAGGTTACGAGCAGTACTTC,CASSFGTAGYEQYF
.,TRBV10-2,.,TRBJ2-7,TGCGCCAGCAGTGAGTTGCGACTCTACGAGCAGTACTTC,CASSELRLYEQYF
TRBD2,TRBV7-8,.,TRBJ2-5,TGTGCCAGCAGCCCCCTAGCGGGGTGGGAGACCCAGTACTTC,CASSPLAGWETQYF
.,TRBV4-2,.,TRBJ2-3,TGTGCCAGCAGCCAGGAAAGCGGGAGCACAGATACGCAGTATTTT,CASSQESGSTDTQYF
TRBD1,TRBV5-4,.,TRBJ2-7,TGTGCCAGCAGCCACCGACAGGGGGTCTACCGCTCCTACGAGCAGTACTTC,CASSHRQGVYRSYEQYF
.,TRBV5-4,many,TRBJ2-1,TGTGCCAGCAGCTTGTCATGGGAAGGCAATGAGCAGTTCTTC,CASSLSWEGNEQFF
.,TRBV7-9,.,TRBJ1-1,TGTGCCAGCAGCCCCGACGGTGTGAAGTACACTGAAGCTTTCTTT,CASSPDGVKYTEAFF
.,TRBV6-2/TRBV6-3,.,TRBJ1-6,TGTGCCAGCAGCCTCAGAGATAATTCACCCCTCCACTTT,CASSLRDNSPLHF
TRBD2,TRBV19,.,TRBJ2-1,TGTGCCAGTAGTACTGTTAGCGGGGGATACAATGAGCAGTTCTTC,CASSTVSGGYNEQFF
.,TRBV24-1,once,TRBJ2-1,TGTGCCACCAGTCGGAGAGGAGCGGGTTCCTACAATGAGCAGTTCTTC,CATSRRGAGSYNEQFF
TRBD2,TRBV7-2,.,TRBJ2-1,TGTGCCAGCAGCTTGAGACTAGCGGTGGTGGAGCAGTTCTTC,CASSLRLAVVEQFF
.,TRBV7-2,many,TRBJ2-1,TGTGCCAGCAGCTTAGGATTCAATGAGCAGTTCTTC,CASSLGFNEQFF
.,TRBV6-1,once,TRBJ1-1,TGTGCCAGCAGTGAAGCCGGTAGTAGAGCTTTCTTT,CASSEAGSRAFF
TRBD2,TRBV9,.,TRBJ2-3,TGTGCCAGCAGCGTCGGCGGGGGAGGAGATACGCAGTATTTT,CASSVGGGGDTQYF
.,TRBV4-1,few,TRBJ2-7,TGCGCCAGCAGCCAAGATTCCAGGGCAGGGGAGCAGTACTTC,CASSQDSRAGEQYF
.,TRBV7-2,few,TRBJ1-1,TGTGCCAGCAGCCCCCCAGGGCGAGGGAAGGACACTGAAGCTTTCTTT,CASSPPGRGKDTEAFF
TRBD2,TRBV28,.,TRBJ2-3,TGTGCCAGCACCCTCGGGCTAGCGGGAGACACGCAGTATTTT,CASTLGLAGDTQYF
TRBD2,TRBV12-3/TRBV12-4,.,TRBJ2-7,TGTGCCAGCAGTTTTGGTAGCGGGGGGGCCGGTTACGAGCAGTACTTC,CASSFGSGGAGYEQYF
.,TRBV6-2/TRBV6-3,many,TRBJ2-1,TGTGCCAGCAGTTACTCTAGCGAGCCATCTCCTTACAATGAGCAGTTCTTC,CASSYSSEPSPYNEQFF
TRBD2,TRBV28,.,TRBJ2-5,TGTGCCAGCATCGAGGCGGGAGAACTTCAAGAGACCCAGTACTTC,CASIEAGELQETQYF
.,TRBV6-5,.,TRBJ1-1,TGTGCCAGCAGACGGGTTGGGACTGAAGCTTTCTTT,CASRRVGTEAFF
TRBD2,TRBV18,.,TRBJ2-1,TGTGCCAGCTCACCAAGGACTAGCGGGGGGCCTAACTCCTACAATGAGCAGTTCTTC,CASSPRTSGGPNSYNEQFF
.,TRBV6-7,few,TRBJ1-2,TGTGCCAGCAGCTACTCGGGTTCTAGCGGCTACACCTTC,CASSYSGSSGYTF
.,TRBV6-2/TRBV6-3,.,TRBJ2-1,TGTGCCAGCAGTTCCGGGACTCGCGTTGACAATGAGCAGTTCTTC,CASSSGTRVDNEQFF
TRBD1,TRBV7-6,few,TRBJ2-7,TGTGCCAGCAGCTCACGGACAGGCACCTACGAGCAGTACTTC,CASSSRTGTYEQYF
.,TRBV12-3/TRBV12-4,few,TRBJ2-5,TGTGCCAGCAGTTTGATTGGAGAGACCCAGTACTTC,CASSLIGETQYF
.,TRBV7-2,.,TRBJ2-2,TGTGCCAGCAGCTTAATTGGCCTCTCGCGGGGGGAGCTGTTTTTT,CASSLIGLSRGELFF